This T cell receptor beta chain was recorded in a study of T cell changes during pregnancy in multiple sclerosis. TCRdb keeps only in-frame clones here, not all; method: immunoSEQ multiplex PCR. The repertoire holds roughly 54,000 clones, with around 92% as singletons. The specimen was CD4+ T cells from peripheral blood mononuclear cells, collected after pregnancy. The clonotype comes from a female donor with multiple sclerosis, enrolled in a pregnancy study.

The CDR3 region has the DNA TGTGCCAGCACACCAGGGACATCTAGCGAGCAGTACTTC. It yields the protein CASTPGTSSEQYF. The chain is built from TRBV6-5 and TRBJ2-7, with TRBD1 as a possible D gene (6 bases). This CDR3 region has 13 residues. The V gene lost 7 bases and the J gene lost 6 bases, with 16 bases spanning the gap. Per germline, CDR1 MNHEY and CDR2 SVGAGI.